These 28 T cell receptor beta chains were sequenced from one sample in a study of shared clonotypes between healthy human individuals. Method: immunoSEQ multiplex PCR; TCRdb's copy keeps in-frame clones and lacks some. Here the sample spans 900,000 to 1,200,000 clones, roughly 74% being singletons. The sample comprised memory CD4+ T cells from PBMCs. As for subset: CD45RA-negative fraction. These TCRs come from a man younger than 35 in good health. Some clones in this sample may be carry-over from other donors' samples.

J is TRBJ2-7 and V is TRBV19; possibly TRBD1 or TRBD2 for D (5 bases each). Deletions cut 7 bases from V and 6 bases from J, with 22 bases between. The CDR3 is made up of 15 amino acids. Looked up from germline, CDR1 is LNHDA and CDR2 is SQIVND (reference sequence). The CDR3, as DNA: TGTGCCAGTACTGCGAGGGGTTTACCCACCTCCGAGCAGTACTTC. Residues: CASTARGLPTSEQYF.

This CDR3 is CAWSIRGFPNYGYTF. The DNA for the CDR3 is TGTGCCTGGAGTATCCGGGGGTTCCCTAACTATGGCTACACCTTC. The chain recombines TRBV30 with TRBJ1-2; the D gene is possibly TRBD1 (5 bases). The germline CDR1 and CDR2 sequences are GTSNPN and SVGIG (reference sequence). The CDR3 spans 15 residues. V lost 2 bases and J 0 bases, leaving 13 bases between the germline ends.

The rearrangement links TRBV9 to TRBJ2-1, with D perhaps being TRBD1 or TRBD2 (5 bases each). V lost 7 bases and J 10 bases, leaving 21 bases between the germline ends. CDR1 and CDR2 (germline): SGDLS, YYNGEE. The CDR3 is 14 residues long. CDR3 in DNA: TGTGCCAGCGCCCAATACGGGGCCAGCATCGAGCAGTTCTTC. Protein product: CASAQYGASIEQFF. The variable domain in full, completed from reference TRBV9 and TRBJ2-1, reads DSGVTQTPKHLITATGQRVTLRCSPRSGDLSVYWYQQSLDQGLQFLIQYYNGEERAKGNILERFSAQQFPDLHSELNLSSLELGDSALYFCASAQYGASIEQFFGPGTRLTVL.

The genes are TRBV18 and TRBJ1-5; no clear D gene. This CDR3 has 16 amino acids. CDR1 KGHSH and CDR2 LQKENI come from the germline V gene. V was shortened by 4 bases and J by 0 bases, with 13 bases between the two germline ends. The CDR3 sequence is CASSRGRDNSNQPQHF. CDR3 coding DNA: TGTGCCAGCTCACGAGGCAGAGACAATAGCAATCAGCCCCAGCATTTT.

This chain joins TRBV28 and TRBJ1-1; 9 nucleotides agree with TRBD1. This CDR3 comprises 16 residues. The germline gives CDR1 MDHEN, CDR2 SYDVKM. J gave up 3 bases and V 3 bases, and 8 bases lay outside the gene matches. This CDR3 reads CASSFPTGGGHTEAFF. CDR3 sequence (DNA): TGTGCCAGCAGTTTCCCCACAGGGGGCGGACACACTGAAGCTTTCTTT.

The V call is TRBV5-6, the J call TRBJ1-1; TRBD1 is a possible D gene (6 bases). The germline V gene encodes CDR1 SGHDT and CDR2 YYEEEE. The CDR3 spans 14 residues. V dropped 1 base and J dropped 0 bases, with 7 bases sitting between them. The CDR3 spells CASSLTGLNTEAFF. CDR3 nucleotide sequence: TGTGCCAGCAGCTTGACAGGGCTGAACACTGAAGCTTTCTTT.

On this clone: A read error may explain this, as a much larger clone is one base away. This CDR3 is also generated by other DNA sequences in the sample. The genes are TRBV28 and TRBJ1-5, with D tentatively TRBD1 (5 bases). Germline V gene lookup returns CDR1 MDHEN and CDR2 SYDVKM. The CDR3 is 16 amino acids. CDR3 loop: CASSLAADSYNQPQHF. The CDR3 DNA reads as TGTGCCAGCAGTTTAGCCGCAGACAGCTACAATCAGCCCCAGCATTTC.

The CDR3 here is CSARGRNKQFF. The CDR3 DNA follows: TGCAGTGCTAGAGGAAGAAATAAGCAGTTCTTC. The chain carries TRBV20-1 and TRBJ2-1; D is uncertain. In germline, CDR1 is DFQATT, CDR2 SNEGSKA (reference sequence). With 1 base removed from V and 11 bases from J, the gap between germline ends came to 9 bases. The CDR3 has 11 amino acids.

This chain joins TRBV18 and TRBJ2-5; TRBD1 aligns across 8 bases. CDR3 size: 15 residues. Germline-derived CDR1 and CDR2 are KGHSH and LQKENI. V shed 3 bases, J shed 4 bases, and the junction held 7 bases outside the gene matches. Here the CDR3 reads CASSPNRGMGETQYF. In DNA form, the CDR3 reads TGTGCCAGCTCACCGAACAGGGGGATGGGAGAGACCCAGTACTTC.

J is TRBJ2-7 and V is TRBV7-9; D uncertain. CDR3 length equals 14 residues. Germline CDR1 reads SEHNR; CDR2 reads FQNEAQ (reference sequence). Trimming shortened V by 5 bases and J by 3 bases, and 14 bases separated the two germline ends. DNA of the CDR3: TGTGCCAGCAGCGTGACGGAGTTTGGCTACGAGCAGTACTTC. This gives the protein CASSVTEFGYEQYF.

The chain uses TRBV18 and TRBJ2-2; TRBD1 might be the D (6 bases). Germline V gene data show CDR1 as KGHSH and CDR2 as LQKENI. CDR3 size: 14 residues. The V end was cut by 6 bases, the J end by 6 bases, with 14 bases between. Here the CDR3 DNA reads TGTGCCAGCTCTAGGGACATACTCCCCGGGGAGCTGTTTTTT. As protein: CASSRDILPGELFF.

The chain joins TRBV11-2 to TRBJ2-7, with TRBD2 matching over 7 bases. CDR1 and CDR2 (germline): SGHAT, FQNNGV. This CDR3 contains 16 residues. The V segment lost 0 bases and the J segment 4 bases; nucleotides outside the gene matches: 9. The CDR3 sequence: CASSLDFGGRAYEQYF. DNA for the CDR3: TGTGCCAGCAGCTTAGATTTCGGTGGGAGGGCGTACGAGCAGTACTTC.

The chain links TRBV6-6 to TRBJ1-2; D remains ambiguous. With 8 bases removed from V and 4 bases from J, the gap between germline ends came to 14 bases. CDR1 is MNHNY and CDR2 is SVGAGI in the germline V gene (reference sequence). The length of the CDR3 is 13 residues. CDR3 region: CASWSRKSYGYTF. In DNA, the CDR3 is TGTGCCAGCTGGTCCCGGAAGAGCTATGGCTACACCTTC.

V is TRBV9 and J is TRBJ2-2; the D gene is possibly TRBD2 (5 bases). The CDR3 is made up of 19 amino acids. Germline loops: CDR1 SGDLS, CDR2 YYNGEE. V lost 0 bases, J lost 0 bases, and 18 bases lay in between. CDR3 amino acids: CASSVEVFLERTNTGELFF. In DNA, the CDR3 is TGTGCCAGCAGCGTAGAGGTCTTTTTGGAGCGGACGAACACCGGGGAGCTGTTTTTT.

This clone was detected only a few times. The rearrangement links TRBV28 to TRBJ1-4, with a possible D match to TRBD1 (6 bases). The CDR3 spans 14 residues. CDR1 and CDR2 (germline): MDHEN, SYDVKM. V was trimmed by 0 bases and J by 6 bases, leaving 8 bases between them. The CDR3: CASSLWEGDEKLFF. CDR3 DNA: TGTGCCAGCAGTTTATGGGAGGGGGATGAAAAACTGTTTTTT.

The rearrangement uses TRBV27 and TRBJ2-2; 7 bases align to TRBD2. Looked up from germline, CDR1 is MNHEY and CDR2 is SMNVEV (reference sequence). This CDR3 contains 14 residues. Unmatched junction bases numbered 5, after V lost 4 bases and J lost 6 bases. The CDR3 sequence is CASSWGLAAGELFF. CDR3 bases: TGTGCCAGCAGTTGGGGTCTAGCGGCCGGGGAGCTGTTTTTT.

The CDR3 nucleotides read TGTGCCATCAGTAGTCAGGGCAGCACTGAAGCTTTCTTT. This codes for CAISSQGSTEAFF. This rearrangement joins TRBV10-3 to TRBJ1-1, with D tentatively TRBD1 (5 bases). The CDR3 is 13 amino acids. V was shortened by 5 bases and J by 4 bases, with 11 bases between the two germline ends. Germline V gives CDR1 ENHRY, CDR2 SYGVKD.

J is TRBJ2-7 and V is TRBV14; 7 bases are a match to TRBD2. CDR3 size: 13 residues. J was trimmed by 6 bases and V by 4 bases; bases with no gene match: 6. Per germline, CDR1 SGHDN and CDR2 FVKESK. The CDR3: CASSRGGRGEQYF. The CDR3 bases are TGTGCCAGCAGCCGCGGAGGGAGGGGCGAGCAGTACTTC.

The chain is built from TRBV30 and TRBJ1-6; D gene unclear. V dropped 0 bases and J dropped 9 bases, with 9 bases sitting between them. Germline CDR1 GTSNPN, CDR2 SVGIG (reference sequence). CDR3 length: 13 amino acids. The CDR3: CAWSVSTSSPLHF. CDR3 in DNA: TGTGCCTGGAGTGTATCTACCTCTTCACCCCTCCACTTT.

The genes are TRBV5-6 and TRBJ1-1; the match to TRBD1 covers 10 bases. Germline CDR1 reads SGHDT; CDR2 reads YYEEEE. With V trimmed by 5 bases and J by 11 bases, 12 bases remained unmatched. The CDR3 runs 14 residues. The CDR3 DNA reads as TGTGCCAGCAGTCCGGGACAGGGGAGGCTGGGGGCTTTCTTT. Residues: CASSPGQGRLGAFF.

The V call is TRBV27, the J call TRBJ2-7; a weak D match, TRBD2 (7 bases). The ends were cut back, 2 bases at V and 2 bases at J, with 10 bases in the middle. This CDR3 spans 14 amino acids. CDR1 and CDR2 from the germline V gene are MNHEY and SMNVEV (reference sequence). The CDR3 sequence: CASSLGEGAYEQYF. DNA of the CDR3: TGTGCCAGCAGTTTAGGGGAGGGGGCCTACGAGCAGTACTTC.

In its sample, this clone was seen once. This rearrangement joins TRBV6-1 to TRBJ1-2; tentatively, D is TRBD1 (6 bases). The CDR3 totals 14 residues. V dropped 4 bases and J dropped 7 bases, with 16 bases sitting between them. Germline assignment: CDR1 MNHNS and CDR2 SASEGT. CDR3 coding DNA: TGTGCCAGCAGTGTTGAGGGCAGGGGAGTTGGCTACACCTTC. It is translated as CASSVEGRGVGYTF.

The chain employs TRBV6-6 and TRBJ2-2, with no clear D. Germline V gene sequence: CDR1 MNHNY, CDR2 SVGAGI (reference sequence). CDR3 length: 15 amino acids. The V end was cut by 6 bases, the J end by 2 bases, with 13 bases between. The CDR3 nucleotides are TGTGCCAGCAGCCCTACGTTCACAAACACCGGGGAGCTGTTTTTT. Residues: CASSPTFTNTGELFF.

The chain couples TRBV6-6 to TRBJ2-7; TRBD2 aligns across 13 bases. Germline loops: CDR1 MNHNY, CDR2 SVGAGI (reference sequence). Trimming at V came to 6 bases and at J to 4 bases, leaving 9 bases not matched to a gene. This CDR3 spans 16 amino acids. CDR3 DNA sequence: TGTGCCAGCAGCAGTCGGACTAGCGGGAGTCTATACGAGCAGTACTTC. It translates to CASSSRTSGSLYEQYF.

Concerning this clone itself: Distinct nucleotide sequences in the sample also encode this CDR3. The chain employs TRBV5-1 and TRBJ1-4, with 10 bases aligning to TRBD1. CDR1 and CDR2 from the germline V gene are SGHRS and YFSETQ. CDR3 length: 15 amino acids. V dropped 2 bases and J dropped 5; count of bases not matched to a gene: 3. The CDR3 here is CASSLDRGRNEKLFF. In nucleotides, the CDR3 is TGCGCCAGCAGCTTAGACAGGGGGCGGAATGAAAAACTGTTTTTT.

The chain uses TRBV29-1 and TRBJ2-3; D gene unclear. The V end lost 7 bases, the J end lost 3 bases, and 17 bases lay between the germline ends. Germline V gives CDR1 SQVTM, CDR2 ANQGSEA. The CDR3 consists of 14 residues. For the CDR3, the DNA is TGCAGCGCCCCCGGAAGGGAAAGGACAGATACGCAGTATTTT. Translation gives CSAPGRERTDTQYF.

The chain employs TRBV5-4 and TRBJ2-3; a possible D gene is TRBD2 (5 bases). The CDR3 loop spans 16 amino acids. Germline V lookup: CDR1 SGHNT, CDR2 YYREEE (reference sequence). V was shortened by 0 bases and J by 1 base, with 12 bases between the two germline ends. The CDR3 loop reads CASSLAAASGTDTQYF. DNA for the CDR3: TGTGCCAGCAGCTTGGCAGCGGCTTCTGGCACAGATACGCAGTATTTT.

The chain uses TRBV5-1 and TRBJ2-5; D is uncertain. V lost 2 bases and J 2 bases, leaving 13 bases between the germline ends. The CDR3 totals 15 residues. Germline lookup yields CDR1 SGHRS and CDR2 YFSETQ. CDR3 bases: TGCGCCAGCAGCTTTGGACCGACTGGACAAGAGACCCAGTACTTC. It yields the protein CASSFGPTGQETQYF. The full variable domain, in which reference TRBV5-1 and TRBJ2-5 provide the parts outside the CDR3, is KAGVTQTPRYLIKTRGQQVTLSCSPISGHRSVSWYQQTPGQGLQFLFEYFSETQRNKGNFPGRFSGRQFSNSRSEMNVSTLELGDSALYLCASSFGPTGQETQYFGPGTRLLVL.